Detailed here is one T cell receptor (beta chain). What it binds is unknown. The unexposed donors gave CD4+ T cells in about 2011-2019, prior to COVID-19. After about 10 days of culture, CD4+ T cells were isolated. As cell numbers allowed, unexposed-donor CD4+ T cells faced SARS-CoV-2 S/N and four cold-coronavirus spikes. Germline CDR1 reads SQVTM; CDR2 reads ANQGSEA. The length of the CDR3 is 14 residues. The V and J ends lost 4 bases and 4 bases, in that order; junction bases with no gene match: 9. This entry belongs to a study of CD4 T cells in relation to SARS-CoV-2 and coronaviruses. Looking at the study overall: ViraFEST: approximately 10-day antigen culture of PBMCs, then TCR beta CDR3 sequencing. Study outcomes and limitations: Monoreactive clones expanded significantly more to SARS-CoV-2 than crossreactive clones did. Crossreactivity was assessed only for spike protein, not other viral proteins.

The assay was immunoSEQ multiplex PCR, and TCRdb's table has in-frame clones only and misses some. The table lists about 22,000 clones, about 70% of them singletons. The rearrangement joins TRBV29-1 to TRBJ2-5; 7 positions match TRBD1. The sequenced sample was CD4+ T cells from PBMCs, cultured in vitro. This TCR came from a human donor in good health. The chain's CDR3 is CSVVVGGLAETQYF. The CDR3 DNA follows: TGCAGCGTTGTTGTAGGGGGCCTTGCAGAGACCCAGTACTTC.